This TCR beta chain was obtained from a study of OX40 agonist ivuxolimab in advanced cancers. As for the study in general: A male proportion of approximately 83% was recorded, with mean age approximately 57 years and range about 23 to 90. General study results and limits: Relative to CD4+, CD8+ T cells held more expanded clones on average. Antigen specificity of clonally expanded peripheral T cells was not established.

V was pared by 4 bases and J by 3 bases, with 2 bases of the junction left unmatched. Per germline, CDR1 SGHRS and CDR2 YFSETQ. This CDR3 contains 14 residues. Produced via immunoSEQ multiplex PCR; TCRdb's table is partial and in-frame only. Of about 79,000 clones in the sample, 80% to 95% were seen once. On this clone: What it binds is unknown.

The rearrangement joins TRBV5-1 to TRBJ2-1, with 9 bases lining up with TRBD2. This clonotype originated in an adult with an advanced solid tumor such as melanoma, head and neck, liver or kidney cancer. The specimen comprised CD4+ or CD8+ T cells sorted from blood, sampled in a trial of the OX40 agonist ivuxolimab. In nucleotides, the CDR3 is TGCGCCAGCAGCGGTAGCGGGGGCTACAATGAGCAGTTCTTC. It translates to CASSGSGGYNEQFF.